The clone carrying this T cell receptor beta chain was seen ten or more times. The sample is drawn from a study of neurological immune-mediated disorders. Germline lookup yields CDR1 SGHDN and CDR2 FVKESK. CDR3 length equals 13 residues. V lost 5 bases, J lost 4 bases, and 2 bases stayed unmatched. TCRdb processed the 5' RACE reads anew with MiXCR; each CDR3 protein has one entry. The table shows tens of thousands of distinct CDR3 sequences, with around 3.4% occurring only once. The receptor's source is a woman aged 50 to 60 with multiple sclerosis. The J gene is TRBJ1-2, the V gene TRBV14; TRBD1 agrees at 9 bases. The sequencing input was PBMCs. The CDR3 DNA is TGTGCCAGCAGCACAGGGGGCTTCTATGGCTACACCTTC. It codes for CASSTGGFYGYTF.